This entry describes one T cell receptor (beta chain). Its antigen is undetermined. Germline V lookup: CDR1 SGHDN, CDR2 FVKESK. This CDR3 is 11 amino acids long. Trimming took off 4 bases at V and 6 bases at J, with 5 bases between the two ends. The data belong to a study of T cells in localized non-small cell lung cancer. Whole-study results and caveats: Compared with tumor, uninvolved adjacent lung displayed greater T cell clonality, ranking highest overall. Heterogeneity stays possible, as sequencing covered only one tumor region. A median of around 60 clones ranked among the top 100 in tumor appeared in adjacent lung. Longer overall survival was seen with higher T cell density measured in blood.

Measured with immunoSEQ multiplex PCR; TCRdb has only the in-frame clones, and not every one. This sample yields about 43,000 clones, of which around nine tenths are seen a single time; about 11% belongs to the top ten. This TCR was sampled from a woman aged 35-70 years with stage II lung adenocarcinoma. Sequencing was performed on PBMCs, taken before any cancer treatment. The genes are TRBV14 and TRBJ2-3, with no clear D. CDR3 region: CASSPGDTQYF. The CDR3 coding sequence is TGTGCCAGCAGCCCTGGGGATACGCAGTATTTT.